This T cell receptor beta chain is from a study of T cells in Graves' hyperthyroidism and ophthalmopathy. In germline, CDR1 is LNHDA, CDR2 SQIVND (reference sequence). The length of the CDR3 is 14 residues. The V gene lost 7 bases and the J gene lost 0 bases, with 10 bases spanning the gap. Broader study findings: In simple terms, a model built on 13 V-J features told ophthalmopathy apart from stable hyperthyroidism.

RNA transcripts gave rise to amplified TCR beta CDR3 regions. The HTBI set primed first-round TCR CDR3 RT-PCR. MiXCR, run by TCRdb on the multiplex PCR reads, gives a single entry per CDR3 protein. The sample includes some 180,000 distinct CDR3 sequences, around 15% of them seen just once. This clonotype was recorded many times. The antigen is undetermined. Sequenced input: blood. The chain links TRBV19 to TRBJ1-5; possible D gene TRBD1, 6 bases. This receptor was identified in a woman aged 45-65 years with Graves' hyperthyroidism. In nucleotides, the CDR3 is TGTGCCAGTATGGGGGGCCATAGCAATCAGCCCCAGCATTTT. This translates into CASMGGHSNQPQHF. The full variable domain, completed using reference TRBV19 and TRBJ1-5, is DGGITQSPKYLFRKEGQNVTLSCEQNLNHDAMYWYRQDPGQGLRLIYYSQIVNDFQKGDIAEGYSVSREKKESFPLTVTSAQKNPTAFYLCASMGGHSNQPQHFGDGTRLSIL.